A selection of T cell receptor beta chains follows, all from one sample in a study of cytomegalovirus exposure and HLA in healthy donors. Using immunoSEQ multiplex PCR, the repertoire was profiled, and TCRdb retains in-frame clones only, with some absent. The sample holds about 120,000 clones, 75% to 85% seen once. What was sequenced was PBMCs. Receptor source: a female donor in good health and CMV-seropositive. Both conserved end residues are part of each CDR3. Each record gives: J gene, clone size, D gene, V gene, CDR3 DNA, CDR3 protein. The D gene is left open where the match is weak. Expanded clones are given a class, and other clones once, few, many or no size at all.

J: TRBJ2-3
size: NA
D: NA
V: TRBV4-2
DNA: TGTGCCAGCAGCCTTAGACTAGGCGACTCTAGCACAGATACGCAGTATTTT
CDR3: CASSLRLGDSSTDTQYF

J: TRBJ2-2
size: NA
D: NA
V: TRBV7-3
DNA: TGTGCCAGCAGCTTAAACAGGGGAGGCACCGGGGAGCTGTTTTTT
CDR3: CASSLNRGGTGELFF

J: TRBJ1-3
size: NA
D: NA
V: TRBV28
DNA: TGTGCCAGCAGTTTCGGGACTGGAAACACCATATATTTT
CDR3: CASSFGTGNTIYF

J: TRBJ2-1
size: once
D: TRBD1
V: TRBV5-4
DNA: TGTGCCAGCAGGACCGGGACAGTCCTCAATGAGCAGTTCTTC
CDR3: CASRTGTVLNEQFF

J: TRBJ1-1
size: few
D: NA
V: TRBV28
DNA: TGTGCCATCGCGGGGAACTTGAACACTGAAGCTTTCTTT
CDR3: CAIAGNLNTEAFF

J: TRBJ2-3
size: NA
D: TRBD2
V: TRBV19
DNA: TGTGCCAGTAGTGCGCTCGGGGGGGCAGATACGCAGTATTTT
CDR3: CASSALGGADTQYF

J: TRBJ2-7
size: NA
D: NA
V: TRBV9
DNA: TGTGCCAGCAGCGTAATTCCAGGGGCCTCCTACGAGCAGTACTTC
CDR3: CASSVIPGASYEQYF

J: TRBJ1-2
size: once
D: TRBD1
V: TRBV5-1
DNA: TGCGCCAGTACTAGCCCGGGACAGGGGGCTCAAGGCTACACCTTC
CDR3: CASTSPGQGAQGYTF

J: TRBJ1-2
size: NA
D: NA
V: TRBV30
DNA: TGTGCCTGGATAAAGGGGGGGCATGACTATGGCTACACCTTC
CDR3: CAWIKGGHDYGYTF

J: TRBJ2-1
size: NA
D: TRBD1
V: TRBV6-6
DNA: TGTGCCAGCAGCCCCAGGACAGGCTCGGATGAGCAGTTCTTC
CDR3: CASSPRTGSDEQFF

J: TRBJ2-1
size: NA
D: NA
V: TRBV9
DNA: TGTGCCAGCAGCGTAGATGGAGCGGGTTCCTACAATGAGCAGTTCTTC
CDR3: CASSVDGAGSYNEQFF

J: TRBJ2-7
size: NA
D: NA
V: TRBV6-5
DNA: TGTGCCAGCAGCCCCACCTACTCGTTAACCTACGAGCAGTACTTC
CDR3: CASSPTYSLTYEQYF

J: TRBJ2-1
size: NA
D: NA
V: TRBV29-1
DNA: TGCAGCGCCCCTCGGGGGTCCTACAATGAGCAGTTCTTC
CDR3: CSAPRGSYNEQFF

J: TRBJ2-2
size: few
D: NA
V: TRBV11-1
DNA: TGTGCCAGCAGCTCACCTTGGGGAGGGGGCACCGGGGAGCTGTTTTTT
CDR3: CASSSPWGGGTGELFF

J: TRBJ2-7
size: few
D: NA
V: TRBV4-1
DNA: TGCGCCAGCAGCCAAGATTCAGACTACCTGAAGTACTTC
CDR3: CASSQDSDYLKYF

J: TRBJ2-5
size: NA
D: NA
V: TRBV19
DNA: TGTGCCAGTAGACCGACGGAGTCGGAGACCCAGTACTTC
CDR3: CASRPTESETQYF

J: TRBJ1-2
size: NA
D: NA
V: TRBV5-4
DNA: TGTGCCAGCAGCTTGGGGGGTCGGAGGGGCGGCTACACCTTC
CDR3: CASSLGGRRGGYTF

J: TRBJ2-7
size: NA
D: TRBD1
V: TRBV5-6
DNA: TGTGCCAGCAGCTTGGTTAGGGGACAGGGTCCCTACGAGCAGTACTTC
CDR3: CASSLVRGQGPYEQYF

J: TRBJ2-3
size: NA
D: TRBD2
V: TRBV2
DNA: TGTGCCAGTGCCGGGACTAGTAAAGCAGATACGCAGTATTTT
CDR3: CASAGTSKADTQYF

J: TRBJ1-4
size: once
D: TRBD1
V: TRBV2
DNA: TGTGCCAGCCAGGGACAGGGGAGGGCGGAAAAACTGTTTTTT
CDR3: CASQGQGRAEKLFF

J: TRBJ2-3
size: NA
D: TRBD2
V: TRBV7-2
DNA: TGTGCCAGCGCCCCGTGGGGGGGAGGTAGTGGGGATACGCAGTATTTT
CDR3: CASAPWGGGSGDTQYF

J: TRBJ2-1
size: NA
D: NA
V: TRBV19
DNA: TGTGCCAGTACCCCTCGGGAAGCTTCTCCCCAAAATGAGCAGTTCTTC
CDR3: CASTPREASPQNEQFF

J: TRBJ2-5
size: NA
D: TRBD2
V: TRBV2
DNA: TGTGCCAGCCAGACTAGCGGGGTTCAAGAGACCCAGTACTTC
CDR3: CASQTSGVQETQYF